Sequencing of this T cell receptor beta chain was carried out in a study of shared clonotypes between healthy human individuals. Method: immunoSEQ multiplex PCR; TCRdb's copy keeps in-frame clones and lacks some. The sample consists of millions of clones, about 95% of them appearing once. Naive CD8 cells lacked CD45RO and underwent positive selection for CCR7, leaving out terminally differentiated effector memory CD45RA+ cells. The sample was naive CD8+ T cells sorted from blood. This clonotype was sampled from a man aged 18 to 35 in good health.

The CDR3 DNA reads as TGTGCCAGCAGTTTAGTTCTGGGGAGTGGGGCCAACGTCCTGACTTTC. As protein: CASSLVLGSGANVLTF. This sequence joins TRBV28 and TRBJ2-6; TRBD2 is a possible D gene (5 bases). V dropped 2 bases and J dropped 3 bases, with 11 bases sitting between them. Germline CDR1 reads MDHEN; CDR2 reads SYDVKM. This CDR3 region has 16 residues.